The next 11 T cell receptor beta chains were all read from a single sample in a study of T cell changes during pregnancy in multiple sclerosis. Libraries were prepared by immunoSEQ multiplex PCR; TCRdb keeps only in-frame clonotypes and omits some of them. This table has about 48,000 clones, roughly 92% appearing once. Sequences were derived from CD4+ T cells from peripheral blood mononuclear cells, sampled in the second trimester of pregnancy. The receptors here all came from a female donor in good health, enrolled as a control in a pregnancy study.

The chain joins TRBV28 to TRBJ2-5; D call uncertain. The closer fit of TRBJ2-7 to the DNA end suggests the J call may be wrong. Germline V gene data show CDR1 as MDHEN and CDR2 as SYDVKM. The CDR3 loop spans 13 amino acids. The CDR3: CASKHPSTHEQYF. The CDR3 nucleotides are TGTGCCAGCAAGCACCCTAGTACCCACGAGCAGTACTTC.

This chain joins TRBV4-1 and TRBJ2-5; TRBD2 aligns across 15 bases. The germline CDR1 and CDR2 sequences are MGHRA and YSYEKL. The V segment lost 6 bases and the J segment 2 bases; nucleotides outside the gene matches: 4. CDR3 length: 16 amino acids. Here the CDR3 reads CASRPGLAGGQETQYF. DNA of the CDR3: TGCGCCAGCAGACCCGGACTAGCGGGAGGGCAAGAGACCCAGTACTTC.

The chain carries TRBV7-2 and TRBJ1-5, with TRBD1 as a possible D gene (5 bases). V shed 4 bases and J shed 1 base, with 11 bases lying between them. The CDR3 contains 15 residues. CDR1 and CDR2 (germline): SGHTA, FQGNSA. The CDR3 loop is CASSSQGVSNQPQHF. CDR3 in DNA: TGTGCCAGCAGCTCGCAGGGTGTAAGCAATCAGCCCCAGCATTTT.

The genes are TRBV15 and TRBJ1-5; TRBD1 is a possible D gene (6 bases). The length of the CDR3 is 14 residues. Germline assignment: CDR1 LNHNV and CDR2 YYDKDF (reference sequence). Trimming removed 5 bases from V and 0 bases from J, with 8 bases in between. The CDR3 coding sequence is TGTGCCACCAGCCAGGGGATTAGCAATCAGCCCCAGCATTTT. Encoded protein: CATSQGISNQPQHF.

The chain links TRBV5-1 to TRBJ1-6; D unresolved. This CDR3 is 16 amino acids long. Trimming pared 2 bases from V and 5 bases from J, leaving 14 bases between. The germline gives CDR1 SGHRS, CDR2 YFSETQ. The CDR3 is CASSFKQLRHNSPLHF. In nucleotides, the CDR3 is TGCGCCAGCAGCTTTAAACAGCTTAGGCATAATTCACCCCTCCACTTT. The full variable domain, rest sourced from reference TRBV5-1 and TRBJ1-6, is KAGVTQTPRYLIKTRGQQVTLSCSPISGHRSVSWYQQTPGQGLQFLFEYFSETQRNKGNFPGRFSGRQFSNSRSEMNVSTLELGDSALYLCASSFKQLRHNSPLHFGNGTRLTVT.

The chain has TRBV7-9 and TRBJ1-5, with a possible D match to TRBD1 (5 bases). The CDR3 has 14 residues. Germline V lookup: CDR1 SEHNR, CDR2 FQNEAQ (reference sequence). The ends were cut back, 5 bases at V and 3 bases at J, with 11 bases in the middle. CDR3 in amino acids: CASSQGGYNQPQHF. In DNA, the CDR3 is TGTGCCAGCAGCCAGGGAGGTTACAATCAGCCCCAGCATTTT.

V and J are TRBV2 and TRBJ2-7; no clear D gene. Per germline, CDR1 SNHLY and CDR2 FYNNEI. The germline V and J ends were trimmed by 7 bases and 2 bases, with 9 bases remaining between them. This CDR3 spans 12 amino acids. The CDR3 reads CASTEQTYEQYF. The CDR3 DNA sequence: TGTGCCAGCACCGAGCAAACCTACGAGCAGTACTTC. Filled out from reference TRBV2 and TRBJ2-7, the complete variable domain reads EPEVTQTPSHQVTQMGQEVILRCVPISNHLYFYWYRQILGQKVEFLVSFYNNEISEKSEIFDDQFSVERPDGSNFTLKIRSTKLEDSAMYFCASTEQTYEQYFGPGTRLTVT.

The chain employs TRBV2 and TRBJ2-6; weak D call: TRBD2 (6 bases). CDR1 and CDR2 (germline): SNHLY, FYNNEI. The CDR3 extends over 14 amino acids. The germline V and J ends were trimmed by 6 bases and 2 bases, with 8 bases remaining between them. Written as DNA, the CDR3 is TGTGCCAGCAGGCGGGAAACTGGGGCCAACGTCCTGACTTTC. It specifies CASRRETGANVLTF.

The V call is TRBV5-1, the J call TRBJ2-5; perhaps TRBD2 as D (7 bases). CDR1 is SGHRS, CDR2 YFSETQ, per germline. V was trimmed by 2 bases and J by 5 bases, leaving 13 bases between them. CDR3 size: 14 residues. The CDR3 sequence: CASSFPGGGETQYF. CDR3 sequence (DNA): TGCGCCAGCAGCTTTCCGGGGGGCGGTGAGACCCAGTACTTC.

The V and J genes are TRBV5-5 and TRBJ1-4; 7 bases are shared with TRBD1. This CDR3 comprises 14 residues. The V segment lost 1 base and the J segment 8 bases; nucleotides outside the gene matches: 5. Germline-derived CDR1 and CDR2 are SGHKS and YYEKEE (reference sequence). CDR3 coding DNA: TGTGCCAGCAGCTTGAGGGGGCTGGGGGAAAAACTGTTTTTT. Translating gives CASSLRGLGEKLFF.

The rearrangement joins TRBV18 to TRBJ2-7; maybe TRBD1 (6 bases). The V gene's germline CDR1 is KGHSH and CDR2 LQKENI. The V and J ends lost 6 bases and 0 bases respectively, with 12 bases between them. The CDR3 has 14 amino acids. CDR3 sequence (DNA): TGTGCCAGCTCCCAACCGGGACACTCCTACGAGCAGTACTTC. Translating it yields CASSQPGHSYEQYF.